The 20 T cell receptor beta chains below were found in one sample sequenced in a study of cytomegalovirus exposure and HLA in healthy donors (dated by TCRdb to the late 2010s). Library construction relied on the immunoSEQ multiplex PCR assay. For the multiplex PCR, a mixture combining 60 forward primers for TCR Vbeta segments and 13 reverse primers for TCR Jbeta segments was used. As stored in TCRdb, this immuneACCESS dataset retains in-frame rearrangements with V and J assigned. A fraction of the clones does not appear; measured against another copy, unresolved V genes explain less than half of the discrepancy, and the remainder lacks a known reason. A total of around 130,000 clones appear in this sample, 82% of them only once. The ten top clones hold approximately 11% of the sample. Material: PBMCs. The receptors here all came from a male donor in good health and CMV-seropositive.

V and J are TRBV5-5 and TRBJ2-3; D possibly corresponds to TRBD2 (5 bases). V was shortened by 0 bases and J by 0 bases, with 5 bases between the two germline ends. CDR1 and CDR2 from the germline V gene are SGHKS and YYEKEE (reference sequence). This CDR3 has 14 amino acids. CDR3: CASSLAGSTDTQYF. Written as DNA, the CDR3 is TGTGCCAGCAGCTTGGCGGGAAGCACAGATACGCAGTATTTT.

The rearrangement joins TRBV10-3 to TRBJ2-7; 8 nucleotides match TRBD2. Per germline, CDR1 ENHRY and CDR2 SYGVKD. The CDR3 spans 16 residues. The J segment lost 4 bases and the V segment lost 5 bases, leaving 13 bases of the junction unmatched. Written as DNA, the CDR3 is TGTGCCATCAGTTATTCGGGAGGGCCGGGGGAATACGAGCAGTACTTC. This codes for CAISYSGGPGEYEQYF.

This clone was counted once. The CDR3 sequence: CATSRDRTSYEQYF. CDR3 DNA sequence: TGTGCCACCAGCAGAGATAGGACTTCCTACGAGCAGTACTTC. The chain is built from TRBV15 and TRBJ2-7, with D tentatively TRBD2 (5 bases). Germline V gene sequence: CDR1 LNHNV, CDR2 YYDKDF (reference sequence). This CDR3 spans 14 amino acids. The V and J ends lost 0 bases and 1 base respectively, with 7 bases between them. Full variable domain (missing parts from reference TRBV15 and TRBJ2-7): DAMVIQNPRYQVTQFGKPVTLSCSQTLNHNVMYWYQQKSSQAPKLLFHYYDKDFNNEADTPDNFQSRRPNTSFCFLDIRSPGLGDTAMYLCATSRDRTSYEQYFGPGTRLTVT.

This clone was counted only a few times. The chain employs TRBV28 and TRBJ1-4; D is undetermined. Looked up from germline, CDR1 is MDHEN and CDR2 is SYDVKM. Trimming removed 4 bases from V and 2 bases from J, with 20 bases in between. The CDR3 totals 18 residues. CDR3 region: CASSSRGWRASTNEKLFF. The CDR3 nucleotides are TGTGCCAGCAGTTCCCGGGGTTGGCGGGCTTCCACTAATGAAAAACTGTTTTTT.

The chain employs TRBV29-1 and TRBJ2-1; a weak D match, TRBD1 (5 bases). Between the trimmed V and J ends, which lost 6 bases and 0 bases, there was a span of 18 bases. The CDR3 runs 16 residues. Germline V CDR1 and CDR2: SQVTM, ANQGSEA. The CDR3 DNA follows: TGCAGCGTCCTGACAGCAGACCCCAGCTCCTACAATGAGCAGTTCTTC. It yields the protein CSVLTADPSSYNEQFF.

This clone was detected only once. V and J are TRBV7-2 and TRBJ2-5, with 7 bases matching TRBD1. Germline V gene data show CDR1 as SGHTA and CDR2 as FQGNSA. This CDR3 has 11 residues. CDR3 nucleotides: TGTGCTACAGGGACAGAAGAGACCCAGTACTTC. It codes for CATGTEETQYF.

CDR3 sequence reads: CASSTHNYGYTF. The CDR3 region has the DNA TGTGCCAGCAGTACACATAACTATGGCTACACCTTC. The chain is built from TRBV28 and TRBJ1-2, with D unclear. Trimming pared 5 bases from V and 1 base from J, leaving 5 bases between. CDR3 length: 12 residues. Germline V gene data show CDR1 as MDHEN and CDR2 as SYDVKM.

The rearrangement uses TRBV5-4 and TRBJ1-6; 7 bases are shared with TRBD1. With 0 bases clipped from V and 8 bases from J, the junction kept 8 bases outside the gene matches. This CDR3 comprises 16 residues. Germline V gives CDR1 SGHNT, CDR2 YYREEE (reference sequence). CDR3 region: CASSLGGWQGDSPLHF. The CDR3 DNA reads as TGTGCCAGCAGCTTGGGAGGCTGGCAGGGGGATTCACCCCTCCACTTT.

This sequence joins TRBV7-9 and TRBJ1-2, with D possibly TRBD1 on 5 matching bases. The CDR3 totals 14 residues. V was pared by 3 bases and J by 4 bases, with 12 bases between. From germline, CDR1 is SEHNR and CDR2 FQNEAQ (reference sequence). The CDR3 region is CASSFSGGSYGYTF. In nucleotides, the CDR3 is TGTGCCAGCAGCTTTTCGGGGGGGAGCTATGGCTACACCTTC.

This rearrangement joins TRBV19 to TRBJ2-1, with 11 bases identical to TRBD1. Germline CDR1 is LNHDA and CDR2 is SQIVND (reference sequence). This CDR3 contains 14 residues. V dropped 8 bases and J dropped 8; count of bases not matched to a gene: 8. The CDR3 DNA reads TGTGCCAGTGAAAGGACAGGGGGCATAGATGAGCAGTTCTTC. Translating gives CASERTGGIDEQFF.

The V gene is TRBV19, the J gene TRBJ1-2; TRBD1 matches at 9 bases. V shed 5 bases, J shed 5 bases, and the junction held 6 bases outside the gene matches. The germline V gene has CDR1 LNHDA and CDR2 SQIVND (reference sequence). The CDR3 consists of 14 residues. CDR3 sequence reads: CASSPGQGRYGYTF. The CDR3 DNA reads as TGTGCCAGTAGTCCCGGACAGGGGCGTTATGGCTACACCTTC.

The chain is built from TRBV28 and TRBJ2-7; 9 bases line up with TRBD2. The length of the CDR3 is 13 residues. CDR1 and CDR2 from the germline V gene are MDHEN and SYDVKM. The V and J ends lost 3 bases and 5 bases, in that order; junction bases with no gene match: 2. CDR3 amino acids: CASSFSSGDEQYF. DNA of the CDR3: TGTGCCAGCAGTTTCTCTAGCGGGGACGAGCAGTACTTC.

The rearrangement uses TRBV19 and TRBJ2-5, with D possibly TRBD2 on 5 matching bases. Germline CDR1 LNHDA, CDR2 SQIVND (reference sequence). Trimming cost V 3 bases and J 5 bases, with 13 bases left between them. The CDR3 is 14 amino acids. The CDR3 sequence is CASSIVEGRETQYF. Here the CDR3 DNA reads TGTGCCAGTAGTATTGTCGAGGGCCGGGAGACCCAGTACTTC.

The rearrangement uses TRBV6-1 and TRBJ2-5; weak D call: TRBD1 (6 bases). The V and J ends lost 0 bases and 5 bases respectively, with 19 bases between them. This CDR3 has 17 amino acids. Germline V gene data show CDR1 as MNHNS and CDR2 as SASEGT. The CDR3: CASSEALLRGRGETQYF. The CDR3 coding sequence is TGTGCCAGCAGTGAAGCGCTTCTCAGGGGTAGGGGGGAGACCCAGTACTTC.

This CDR3 is CASSLVGQPETQYF. The CDR3 DNA is TGTGCCAGCAGCTTGGTGGGGCAACCAGAGACCCAGTACTTC. The chain has TRBV5-4 and TRBJ2-5; tentatively, D is TRBD1 (5 bases). V was cut by 0 bases and J by 4 bases, with 10 bases left in between. The CDR3 has 14 residues. The germline V gene has CDR1 SGHNT and CDR2 YYREEE (reference sequence).

This clone was counted once. This chain connects TRBV5-1 to TRBJ1-4; weak D call: TRBD1 (5 bases). V gave up 3 bases and J gave up 3 bases, with 9 bases separating them. This CDR3 region has 14 residues. CDR1 SGHRS and CDR2 YFSETQ come from the germline V gene. The CDR3 protein is CASSSRAANEKLFF. As DNA, the CDR3 is TGCGCCAGCAGCTCCAGGGCGGCTAATGAAAAACTGTTTTTT.

The chain recombines TRBV20-1 with TRBJ2-1; D unresolved. CDR1 and CDR2 (germline): DFQATT, SNEGSKA (reference sequence). The CDR3 runs 11 residues. V shed 0 bases and J shed 8 bases, with 5 bases lying between them. CDR3 sequence (DNA): TGCAGTGCTAGAGATCATCATGAGCAGTTCTTC. It encodes CSARDHHEQFF.

This chain uses TRBV28 with TRBJ2-2; 11 bases are shared with TRBD2. Germline assignment: CDR1 MDHEN and CDR2 SYDVKM. V gave up 6 bases and J gave up 5 bases; unmatched junction bases: 11. The CDR3 has 17 residues. The CDR3 reads CASSNLAGGVLTGELFF. The CDR3 DNA reads as TGTGCCAGCAGCAACCTAGCGGGAGGCGTTTTAACCGGGGAGCTGTTTTTT.

The chain couples TRBV14 to TRBJ2-7; 8 positions agree with TRBD1. Germline V CDR1 and CDR2: SGHDN, FVKESK. The CDR3 is 16 residues long. V lost 4 bases, J lost 3 bases, and 11 bases stayed unmatched. CDR3 nucleotides: TGTGCCAGCAGCCCTTTTACAGGGGGTGACTTCTACGAGCAGTACTTC. It is translated as CASSPFTGGDFYEQYF.

The J gene is TRBJ1-5, the V gene TRBV2; 10 positions agree with TRBD1. J gave up 2 bases and V 7 bases, and 8 bases lay outside the gene matches. The CDR3 totals 16 residues. Germline CDR1 SNHLY, CDR2 FYNNEI. CDR3 sequence reads: CASNTGQGVGNQPQHF. CDR3 DNA sequence: TGTGCCAGCAATACAGGACAGGGGGTTGGCAATCAGCCCCAGCATTTT.